This T cell receptor (beta chain) was identified in a study of cytomegalovirus exposure and HLA in healthy donors. Study conclusions and caveats: As confirmed in vitro, a few CMV-associated chains were specific for CMV antigens. Around 160 TCR beta chains were listed as cytomegalovirus-associated.

Here immunoSEQ multiplex PCR was the method, and the copy in TCRdb shows in-frame clones only, minus some. The sample has 180,000 or so clones, about 89% seen once; the top ten hold about 2.5%. This clone was seen once. Its antigen is undetermined. Germline-derived CDR1 and CDR2 are MNHEY and SVGAGI. Between the trimmed V and J ends, which lost 0 bases and 2 bases, there was a span of 8 bases. The CDR3 covers 15 residues. The sequencing sample was made of PBMCs. The gene calls are TRBV6-5 and TRBJ2-1; TRBD2 might be the D (6 bases). The source is a man between 18 and 29 years old in good health and CMV-seropositive. The CDR3 sequence: CASSYSRGAYNEQFF. The CDR3 bases are TGTGCCAGCAGTTACTCGCGGGGCGCCTACAATGAGCAGTTCTTC.